This is a list of T cell receptor beta chains from one sample in a study of shared T cell receptors in the human thymus. Profiling relied on immunoSEQ multiplex PCR, and the TCRdb table lists in-frame clones only, not all of them. This sample carries about 710,000 clones, approximately 89% of them seen once, and the ten largest clones take 0.0094%. The same data also went into a second study, on human thymus T cells.

Sample: thymocytes. The source of these receptors is a boy younger than two with a congenital heart defect. Both conserved end residues are part of each CDR3. D genes are given only for firm matches. The size field is filled for only some rows; it gives once, few, many or a size class.

j_call d_call clone_size v_call cdr3_nt cdr3_aa
TRBJ1-4 . few TRBV28 TGTGCCAGCAGTTTGAGACAGCCTAATGAAAAACTGTTTTTT CASSLRQPNEKLFF
TRBJ1-1 TRBD1 . TRBV5-1 TGCGCCAGCAGCTTGGGGGACAGGGGAAGGCTCACTGAAGCTTTCTTT CASSLGDRGRLTEAFF
TRBJ1-3 TRBD1 . TRBV30 TGTGCCTGGAGTGTAAGGGAACTAACAGGGGCTGGAAACACCATATATTTT CAWSVRELTGAGNTIYF
TRBJ2-7 TRBD2 . TRBV4-3 TGCGCCAGCAGCTCGGGAGGCAGGGTGAGCTCCTACGAGCAGTACTTC CASSSGGRVSSYEQYF
TRBJ2-6 . . TRBV4-3 TGCGCCAGCAGCCAAGATACGTGGTACAGGGCTGGGGCCAACGTCCTGACTTTC CASSQDTWYRAGANVLTF
TRBJ2-4 TRBD2 . TRBV15 TGTGCCACCAGCAGAGATCCGGGACTACCCAAAAACATTCAGTACTTC CATSRDPGLPKNIQYF
TRBJ1-5 . . TRBV19 TGTGCCAGTAGTATGGTCGGTCGGTCCAATCAGCCCCAGCATTTT CASSMVGRSNQPQHF
TRBJ2-1 TRBD2 . TRBV10-2 TGCGCCAGCAGTATGAGCGGGGCCACCTACAATGAGCAGTTCTTC CASSMSGATYNEQFF
TRBJ2-1 . . TRBV20-1 TGCAGTGCTACAGGGGTAAATGAGCAGTTCTTC CSATGVNEQFF
TRBJ1-2 TRBD1 . TRBV7-9 TGTGCCAGCAGGCACCGGGACAGAGCTCCTCAAGACTTC CASRHRDRAPQDF
TRBJ2-5 . . TRBV6-1 TGTGCCAGCAGTGATTCAGACGCCAGCGACCAAGAGACCCAGTACTTC CASSDSDASDQETQYF
TRBJ1-5 TRBD1 . TRBV4-1 TGCGCCAGCAGCCAAGGGGGACAGGTGATTAATCAGCCCCAGCATTTT CASSQGGQVINQPQHF
TRBJ1-5 TRBD1 . TRBV7-8 TGTGCCAGCAGCTCCGACCGGGACAGGGCTAATCAGCCCCAGCATTTT CASSSDRDRANQPQHF
TRBJ2-7 TRBD1 once TRBV7-2 TGTGCCAGCAGCTTGACAGGGACAACCTACGAGCAGTACTTC CASSLTGTTYEQYF
TRBJ2-1 . . TRBV21-1 TGTGCCAGCAGCAAATTACCCCGTCGGACTAGCGGAGGTTGGAATGAGCAGTTCTTC CASSKLPRRTSGGWNEQFF
TRBJ2-1 TRBD1 . TRBV7-3 TGTGCCAGCAGCTTAGGGACAGAAAAAAGTGAGCAGTTCTTC CASSLGTEKSEQFF
TRBJ2-2 TRBD2 . TRBV27 TGTGCCAGCAGTTTGATAGCGGGATCTAACACCGGGGAGCTGTTTTTT CASSLIAGSNTGELFF
TRBJ2-7 TRBD2 . TRBV2 TGTGCCAGCAGTGAATTGCTAGCGGGAGTCGAGCAGTACTTC CASSELLAGVEQYF
TRBJ2-7 . few TRBV6-1 TGTGCCAGCAGTGATCCGGGACTTGCCTCCTACGAGCAGTACTTC CASSDPGLASYEQYF
TRBJ2-1 TRBD2 . TRBV9 TGTGCCAGCAGCGTAGTAACTAGCGGGAGGTACAATGAGCAGTTCTTC CASSVVTSGRYNEQFF
TRBJ1-6 . . TRBV28 TGTGCCAGCAGTTTAATGCAGGGTCTTAATTCACCCCTCCACTTT CASSLMQGLNSPLHF
TRBJ2-7 TRBD2 few TRBV10-2 TGCGCCAGCAGTGAGCCGATCCAAGGGTCCGGGAGGCATTCCTACGAGCAGTACTTC CASSEPIQGSGRHSYEQYF
TRBJ1-1 . once TRBV6-4 TGTGCCAGCAGTGACGGTATGGGGAGGGACACTGAAGCTTTCTTT CASSDGMGRDTEAFF
TRBJ2-5 . . TRBV6-1 TGTGCCAGCAGTGTTAACTATCAAGAGACCCAGTACTTC CASSVNYQETQYF
TRBJ2-5 . . TRBV25-1 TGTGCCAGCAGGCGCAAGCAGGGAGAGACCCAGTACTTC CASRRKQGETQYF
TRBJ1-5 . few TRBV6-6 TGTGCCAGCAGTTACTGGGAGAGCAATCAGCCCCAGCATTTT CASSYWESNQPQHF
TRBJ2-5 . . TRBV25-1 TGTGCCAGCAGTCCCCTCCGACAGGAACAAGAGACCCAGTACTTC CASSPLRQEQETQYF